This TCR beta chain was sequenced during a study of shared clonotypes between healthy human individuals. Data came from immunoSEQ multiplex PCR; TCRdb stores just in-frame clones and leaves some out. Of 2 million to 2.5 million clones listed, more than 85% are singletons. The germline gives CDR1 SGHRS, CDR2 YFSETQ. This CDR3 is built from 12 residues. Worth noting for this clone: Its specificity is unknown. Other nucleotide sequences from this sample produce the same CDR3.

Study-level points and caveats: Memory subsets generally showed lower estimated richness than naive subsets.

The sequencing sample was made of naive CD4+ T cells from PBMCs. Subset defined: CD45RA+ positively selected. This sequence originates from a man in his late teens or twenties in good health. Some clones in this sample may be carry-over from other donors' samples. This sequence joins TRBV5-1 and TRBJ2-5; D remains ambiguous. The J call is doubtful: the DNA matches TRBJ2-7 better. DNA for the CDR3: TGCGCCAGCAGCTTGGAAGGGTACGAGCAGTACTTC. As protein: CASSLEGYEQYF.